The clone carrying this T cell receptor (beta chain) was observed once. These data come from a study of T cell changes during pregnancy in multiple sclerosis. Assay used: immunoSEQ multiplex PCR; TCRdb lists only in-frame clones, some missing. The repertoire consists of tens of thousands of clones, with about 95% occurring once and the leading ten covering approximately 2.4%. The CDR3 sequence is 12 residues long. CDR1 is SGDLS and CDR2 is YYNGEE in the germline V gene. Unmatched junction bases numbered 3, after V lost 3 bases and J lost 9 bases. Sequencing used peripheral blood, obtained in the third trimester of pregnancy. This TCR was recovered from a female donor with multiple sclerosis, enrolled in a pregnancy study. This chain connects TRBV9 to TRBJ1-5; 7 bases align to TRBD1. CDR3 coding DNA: TGTGCCAGCAGCGCGGGGGACAGGCCCCAGCATTTT. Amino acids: CASSAGDRPQHF. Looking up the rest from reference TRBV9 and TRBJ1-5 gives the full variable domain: DSGVTQTPKHLITATGQRVTLRCSPRSGDLSVYWYQQSLDQGLQFLIQYYNGEERAKGNILERFSAQQFPDLHSELNLSSLELGDSALYFCASSAGDRPQHFGDGTRLSIL.